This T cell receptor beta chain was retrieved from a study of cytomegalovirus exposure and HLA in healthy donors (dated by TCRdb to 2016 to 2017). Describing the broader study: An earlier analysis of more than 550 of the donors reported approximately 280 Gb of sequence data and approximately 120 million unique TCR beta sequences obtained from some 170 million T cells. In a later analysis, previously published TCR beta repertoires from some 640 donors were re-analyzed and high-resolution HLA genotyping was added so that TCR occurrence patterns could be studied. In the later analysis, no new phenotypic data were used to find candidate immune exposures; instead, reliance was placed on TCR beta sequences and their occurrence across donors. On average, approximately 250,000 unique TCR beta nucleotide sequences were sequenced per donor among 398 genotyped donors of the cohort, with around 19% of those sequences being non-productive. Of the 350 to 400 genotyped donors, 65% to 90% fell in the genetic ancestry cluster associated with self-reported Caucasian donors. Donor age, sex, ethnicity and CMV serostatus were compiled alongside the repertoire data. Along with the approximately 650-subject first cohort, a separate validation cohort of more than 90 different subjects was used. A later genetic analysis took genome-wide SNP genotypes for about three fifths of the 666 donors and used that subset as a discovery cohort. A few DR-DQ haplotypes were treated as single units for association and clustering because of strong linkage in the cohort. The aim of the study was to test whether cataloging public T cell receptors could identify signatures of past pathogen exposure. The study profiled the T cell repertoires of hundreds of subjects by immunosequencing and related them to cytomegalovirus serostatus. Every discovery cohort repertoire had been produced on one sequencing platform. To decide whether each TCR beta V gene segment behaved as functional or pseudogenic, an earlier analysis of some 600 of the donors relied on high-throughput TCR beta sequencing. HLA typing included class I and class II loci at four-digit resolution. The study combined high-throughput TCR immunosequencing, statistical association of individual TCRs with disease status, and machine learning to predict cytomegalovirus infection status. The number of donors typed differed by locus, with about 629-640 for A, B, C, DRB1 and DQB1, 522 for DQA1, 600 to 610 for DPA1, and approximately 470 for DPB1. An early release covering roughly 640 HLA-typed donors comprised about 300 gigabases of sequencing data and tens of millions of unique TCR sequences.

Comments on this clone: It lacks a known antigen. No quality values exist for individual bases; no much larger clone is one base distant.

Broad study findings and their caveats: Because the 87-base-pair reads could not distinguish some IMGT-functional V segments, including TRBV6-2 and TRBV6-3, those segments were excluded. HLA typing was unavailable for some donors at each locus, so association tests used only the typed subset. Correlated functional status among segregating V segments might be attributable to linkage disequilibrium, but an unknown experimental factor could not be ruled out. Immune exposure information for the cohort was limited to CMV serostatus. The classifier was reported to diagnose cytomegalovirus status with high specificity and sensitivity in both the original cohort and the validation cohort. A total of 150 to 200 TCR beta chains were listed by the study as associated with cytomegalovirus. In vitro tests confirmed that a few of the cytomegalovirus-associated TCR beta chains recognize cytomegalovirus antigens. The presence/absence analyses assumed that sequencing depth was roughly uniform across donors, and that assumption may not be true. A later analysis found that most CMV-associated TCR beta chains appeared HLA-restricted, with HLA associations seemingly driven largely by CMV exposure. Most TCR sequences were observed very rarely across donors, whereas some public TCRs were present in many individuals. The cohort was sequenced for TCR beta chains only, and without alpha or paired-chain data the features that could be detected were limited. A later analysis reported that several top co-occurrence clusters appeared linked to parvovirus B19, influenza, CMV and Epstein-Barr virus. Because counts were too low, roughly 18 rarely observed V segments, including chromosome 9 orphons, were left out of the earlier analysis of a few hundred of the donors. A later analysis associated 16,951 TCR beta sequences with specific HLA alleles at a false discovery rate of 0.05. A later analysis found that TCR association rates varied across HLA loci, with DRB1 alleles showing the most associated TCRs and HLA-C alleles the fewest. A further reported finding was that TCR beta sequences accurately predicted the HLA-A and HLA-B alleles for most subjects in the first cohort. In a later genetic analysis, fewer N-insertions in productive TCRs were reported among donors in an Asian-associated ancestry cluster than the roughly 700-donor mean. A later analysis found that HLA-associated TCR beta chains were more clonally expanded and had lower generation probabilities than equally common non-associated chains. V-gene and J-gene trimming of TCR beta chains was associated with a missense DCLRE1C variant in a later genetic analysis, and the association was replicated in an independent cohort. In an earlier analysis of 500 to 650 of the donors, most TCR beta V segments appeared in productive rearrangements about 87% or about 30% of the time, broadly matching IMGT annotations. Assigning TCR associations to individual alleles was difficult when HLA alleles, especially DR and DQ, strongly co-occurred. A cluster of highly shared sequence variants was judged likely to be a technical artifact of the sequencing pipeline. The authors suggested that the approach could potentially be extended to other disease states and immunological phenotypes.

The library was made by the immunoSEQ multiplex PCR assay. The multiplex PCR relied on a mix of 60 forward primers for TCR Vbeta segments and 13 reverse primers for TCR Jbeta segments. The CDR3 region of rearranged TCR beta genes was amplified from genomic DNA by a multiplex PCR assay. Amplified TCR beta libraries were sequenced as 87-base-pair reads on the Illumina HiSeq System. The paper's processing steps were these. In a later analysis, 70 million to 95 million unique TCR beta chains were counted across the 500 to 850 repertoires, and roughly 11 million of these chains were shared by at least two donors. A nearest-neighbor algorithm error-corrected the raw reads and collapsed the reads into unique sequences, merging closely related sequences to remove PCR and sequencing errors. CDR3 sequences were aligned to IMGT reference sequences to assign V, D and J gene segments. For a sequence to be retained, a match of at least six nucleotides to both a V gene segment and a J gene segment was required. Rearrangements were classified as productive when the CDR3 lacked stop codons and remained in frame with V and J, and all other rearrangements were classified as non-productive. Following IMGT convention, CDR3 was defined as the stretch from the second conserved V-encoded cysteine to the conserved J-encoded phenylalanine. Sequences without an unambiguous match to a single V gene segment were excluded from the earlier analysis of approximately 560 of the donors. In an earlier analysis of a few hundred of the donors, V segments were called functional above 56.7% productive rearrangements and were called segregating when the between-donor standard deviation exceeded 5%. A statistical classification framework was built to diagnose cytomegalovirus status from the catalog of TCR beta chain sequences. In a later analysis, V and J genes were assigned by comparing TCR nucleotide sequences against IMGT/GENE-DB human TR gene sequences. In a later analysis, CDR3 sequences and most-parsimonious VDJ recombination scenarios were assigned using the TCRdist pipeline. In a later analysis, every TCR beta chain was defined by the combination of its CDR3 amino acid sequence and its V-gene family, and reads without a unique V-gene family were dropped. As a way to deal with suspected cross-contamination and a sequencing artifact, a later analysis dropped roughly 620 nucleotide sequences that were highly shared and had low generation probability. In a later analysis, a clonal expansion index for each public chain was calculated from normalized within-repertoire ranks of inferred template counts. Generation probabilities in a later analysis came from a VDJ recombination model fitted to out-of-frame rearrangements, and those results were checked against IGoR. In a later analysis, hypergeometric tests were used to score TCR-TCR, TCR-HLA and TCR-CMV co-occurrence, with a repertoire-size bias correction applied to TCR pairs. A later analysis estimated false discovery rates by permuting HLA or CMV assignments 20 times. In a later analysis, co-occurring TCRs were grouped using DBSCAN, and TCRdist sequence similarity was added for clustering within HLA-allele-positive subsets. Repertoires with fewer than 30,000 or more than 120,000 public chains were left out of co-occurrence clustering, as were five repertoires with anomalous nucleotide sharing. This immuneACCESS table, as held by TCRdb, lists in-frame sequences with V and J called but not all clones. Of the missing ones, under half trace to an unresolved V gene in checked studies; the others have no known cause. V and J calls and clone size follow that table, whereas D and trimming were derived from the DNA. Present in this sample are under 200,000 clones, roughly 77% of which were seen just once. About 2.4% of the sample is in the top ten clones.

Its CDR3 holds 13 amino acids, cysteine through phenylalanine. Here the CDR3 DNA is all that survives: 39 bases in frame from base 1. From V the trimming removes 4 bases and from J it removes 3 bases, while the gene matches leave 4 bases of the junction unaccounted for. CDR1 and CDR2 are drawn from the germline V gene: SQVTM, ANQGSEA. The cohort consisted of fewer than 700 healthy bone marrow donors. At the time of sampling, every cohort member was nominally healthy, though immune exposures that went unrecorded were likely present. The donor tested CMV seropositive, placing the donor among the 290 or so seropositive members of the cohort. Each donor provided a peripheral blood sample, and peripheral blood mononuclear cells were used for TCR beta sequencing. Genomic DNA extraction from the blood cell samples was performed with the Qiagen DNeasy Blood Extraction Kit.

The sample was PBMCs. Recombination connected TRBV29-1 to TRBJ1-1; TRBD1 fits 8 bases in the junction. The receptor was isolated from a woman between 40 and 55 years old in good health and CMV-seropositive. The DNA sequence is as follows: TGCAGCGTTGCCGAACAGGGGGACACTGAAGCTTTCTTT. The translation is CSVAEQGDTEAFF.